These 26 T cell receptor beta chains originate from one sample sequenced in a study of regulatory T cells in long-lasting Graves disease. As for time point: newly diagnosed GD, antithyroid drugs for less than 3 months. Extracted RNA from PBMCs served as the source of the TCR library. Arm-PCR with iRepertoire HTBI primers amplified the CDR3 regions for these TCR beta libraries. TCRdb itself ran the multiplex PCR reads through MiXCR, one entry per CDR3 protein. The sample carries 540,000 or so distinct CDR3 sequences, less than 15% recorded once. These data also formed part of another study, on T cells in Graves' hyperthyroidism and ophthalmopathy.

Sequencing used peripheral blood mononuclear cells (PBMCs), obtained at new diagnosis, from a patient treated with antithyroid drugs. These receptors came from a man under 40 with Graves disease.

This clonotype appeared many times. The genes are TRBV6-2 or TRBV6-3 and TRBJ1-5; D is unclear. The CDR3 is 14 residues long. The germline CDR1 and CDR2 sequences are MNHEY and SVGEGT. Trimming cost V 0 bases and J 4 bases, with 7 bases left between them. This chain's CDR3 is CASSYSRENQPQHF. DNA for the CDR3: TGTGCCAGCAGTTACTCAAGAGAGAATCAGCCCCAGCATTTT.

This clonotype was seen only a few times. The chain is built from TRBV20-1 and TRBJ2-7, with unresolved D. CDR3 length: 12 amino acids. V dropped 3 bases and J dropped 3 bases, with 9 bases sitting between them. Germline V gene lookup returns CDR1 DFQATT and CDR2 SNEGSKA (reference sequence). The CDR3 DNA reads as TGCAGTGCTAGTTCCCACATCTACGAGCAGTACTTC. This codes for CSASSHIYEQYF.

There are a few counts of this clonotype. The genes are TRBV20-1 and TRBJ2-1, with 8 bases fitting TRBD2. V dropped 0 bases and J dropped 4; count of bases not matched to a gene: 5. The germline V gene encodes CDR1 DFQATT and CDR2 SNEGSKA (reference sequence). This CDR3 spans 15 amino acids. The chain's CDR3 is CSARDSLAAYNEQFF. As DNA, the CDR3 is TGCAGTGCTAGAGATTCACTAGCGGCATACAATGAGCAGTTCTTC.

This clonotype is a singleton in its sample. The gene calls are TRBV6-1 and TRBJ1-2; D is undetermined. In germline, CDR1 is MNHNS, CDR2 SASEGT. Between the trimmed V and J ends, which lost 6 bases and 3 bases, there was a span of 14 bases. This CDR3 has 14 amino acids. CDR3 protein: CASRREPFDYGYTF. CDR3 bases: TGTGCCAGCAGACGCGAGCCATTCGACTATGGCTACACCTTC.

This clonotype was seen at least ten times. The J gene is TRBJ2-5, the V gene TRBV24-1, with a tentative D call TRBD1 (6 bases). V was trimmed by 0 bases and J by 4 bases, leaving 8 bases between them. Germline V CDR1 and CDR2: KGHDR, SFDVKD. This CDR3 region has 14 residues. As DNA, the CDR3 is TGTGCCACCAGTGATTTGGCAGGGGCAGAGACCCAGTACTTC. Translated, it gives CATSDLAGAETQYF.

This clonotype was detected a few times. V gene TRBV27 combines with J gene TRBJ2-1; TRBD2 agrees at 10 bases. The CDR3 loop spans 19 amino acids. The germline gives CDR1 MNHEY, CDR2 SMNVEV (reference sequence). J lost 7 bases, V lost 4 bases, and 19 bases had no gene match. The CDR3 region has the DNA TGTGCCAGCAGTTGGGGGGAAACTAGCGGGATGGGCCGGAGAAATGAGCAGTTCTTC. Translation gives CASSWGETSGMGRRNEQFF.

This clonotype was recorded many times. V and J are TRBV13 and TRBJ2-3, with 9 positions matching TRBD2. J was trimmed by 2 bases and V by 1 base; bases with no gene match: 7. Germline V gives CDR1 PRHDT, CDR2 FYEKMQ (reference sequence). This CDR3 spans 17 amino acids. The CDR3 bases are TGTGCCAGCAGCTTAGTGGGTCTAGCGGGGCCCACAGATACGCAGTATTTT. Its translation is CASSLVGLAGPTDTQYF.

At least ten counts were recorded for this clonotype. V gene TRBV12-3 or TRBV12-4 combines with J gene TRBJ1-5; D gene uncertain. V gave up 5 bases and J gave up 6 bases, with 5 bases separating them. CDR3 size: 11 residues. The DNA for the CDR3 is TGTGCCAGCAGTGTAAGTCAGCCCCAGCATTTT. Its translation: CASSVSQPQHF.

This clonotype was seen many times. V gene TRBV29-1 combines with J gene TRBJ2-5, with TRBD2 as a possible D gene (6 bases). The CDR3 totals 13 residues. Germline-derived CDR1 and CDR2 are SQVTM and ANQGSEA. Trimming left V 3 bases short and J 2 bases short, with 10 bases between. The CDR3 coding sequence is TGCAGCGTTGAGGGGCGGGGACAAGAGACCCAGTACTTC. This codes for CSVEGRGQETQYF.

This clonotype was counted at least ten times. The V call is TRBV5-1, the J call TRBJ2-7, with a tentative D call TRBD2 (7 bases). Germline V gene data show CDR1 as SGHRS and CDR2 as YFSETQ. V lost 4 bases and J 5 bases, leaving 16 bases between the germline ends. This CDR3 spans 14 amino acids. The CDR3 is CASSQDSGKNEQYF. CDR3 nucleotides: TGCGCCAGCAGCCAGGACAGCGGGAAAAACGAGCAGTACTTC.

This clonotype was found many times. The CDR3 region has the DNA TGTGCCAGCAGTCCCCTCGGTTTCTACAATGAGCAGTTCTTC. Translating gives CASSPLGFYNEQFF. The chain couples TRBV27 to TRBJ2-1, with D unresolved. In germline, CDR1 is MNHEY, CDR2 SMNVEV (reference sequence). V lost 5 bases and J 3 bases, leaving 11 bases between the germline ends. CDR3 length: 14 amino acids.

The chain uses TRBV28 and TRBJ2-7; no firm D call. The CDR3 extends over 14 amino acids. Trimming took 1 base from V and 2 from J, leaving 9 bases between them. CDR1 and CDR2 (germline): MDHEN, SYDVKM. CDR3 residues: CASSLSPRTYEQYF. The CDR3 DNA sequence: TGTGCCAGCAGTTTATCTCCACGTACCTACGAGCAGTACTTC. The variable domain in full, with the rest retrieved from reference TRBV28 and TRBJ2-7, is DVKVTQSSRYLVKRTGEKVFLECVQDMDHENMFWYRQDPGLGLRLIYFSYDVKMKEKGDIPEGYSVSREKKERFSLILESASTNQTSMYLCASSLSPRTYEQYFGPGTRLTVT.

At least ten counts were recorded for this clonotype. The chain joins TRBV6-2 or TRBV6-3 to TRBJ2-2; possibly TRBD2 for D (5 bases). V lost 7 bases and J lost 1, with 10 bases in between. This CDR3 has 14 amino acids. CDR1 is MNHEY and CDR2 is SVGEGT in the germline V gene. The CDR3 region has the DNA TGTGCCAGCAAGAGGGCCCGGAACACCGGGGAGCTGTTTTTT. It is translated as CASKRARNTGELFF.

The rearrangement links TRBV30 to TRBJ2-5, with 11 bases matching TRBD1. The CDR3 contains 15 residues. Germline CDR1 GTSNPN, CDR2 SVGIG (reference sequence). The ends lost 0 bases at V and 4 bases at J; junction bases unmatched: 4. CDR3 in DNA: TGTGCCTGGAGTGTGGGACAGGGGGACGGAGAGACCCAGTACTTC. Translated: CAWSVGQGDGETQYF.

The rearrangement links TRBV5-1 to TRBJ1-5, with TRBD1 matching 7 bases. Trimming removed 4 bases from V and 3 bases from J; junction bases left unmatched: 4. There are 14 residues in the CDR3. CDR1 is SGHRS and CDR2 is YFSETQ in the germline V gene. The CDR3 spells CASSAQGDNQPQHF. The DNA of the CDR3 is TGCGCCAGCAGCGCCCAGGGGGACAATCAGCCCCAGCATTTT.

This clonotype was observed many times. CDR3 DNA: TGCAGTGCTAGAGGTTGGGGGAGACAAGAGACCCAGTACTTC. It is translated as CSARGWGRQETQYF. The chain uses TRBV20-1 and TRBJ2-5; D possibly uses TRBD1 or TRBD2 (5 bases each). The ends were cut back, 1 base at V and 2 bases at J, with 11 bases in the middle. Germline V gives CDR1 DFQATT, CDR2 SNEGSKA (reference sequence). The CDR3 sequence is 14 residues long.

V is TRBV12-3 or TRBV12-4 and J is TRBJ2-3; TRBD2 matches at 7 bases. V shed 7 bases and J 6 bases; nucleotides not matched to a gene: 16. This CDR3 spans 16 amino acids. This CDR3 is CASTHYGGSAGDTQYF. In DNA form, the CDR3 reads TGTGCCAGCACCCACTACGGGGGGTCCGCCGGCGATACGCAGTATTTT.

A remark on this clonotype: A much more abundant neighbour one base away suggests this may be a read error. No conserved phenylalanine or tryptophan is present at the end of the CDR3, so a read error is the likely explanation. The V gene is TRBV7-9, the J gene TRBJ2-5; 7 bases are shared with TRBD1. V shed 5 bases, J shed 2 bases, and the junction held 8 bases outside the gene matches. The V gene's germline CDR1 is SEHNR and CDR2 FQNEAQ (reference sequence). The CDR3 loop spans 15 amino acids. Here the CDR3 reads CASSPAYRGQETQYY. CDR3 bases: TGTGCCAGCAGCCCCGCCTACAGGGGTCAAGAGACCCAGTACTAC.

This clonotype was picked up many times. The chain is built from TRBV11-2 and TRBJ2-7, with 10 bases lining up with TRBD2. V was pared by 5 bases and J by 4 bases, with 11 bases of the junction left unmatched. CDR3 length equals 16 residues. CDR1 is SGHAT, CDR2 FQNNGV, per germline. CDR3 loop: CASSPTAGTSVYEQYF. As DNA, the CDR3 is TGTGCCAGCAGCCCTACCGCCGGGACTAGCGTTTACGAGCAGTACTTC.

Ten or more counts support this clonotype. The chain carries TRBV27 and TRBJ2-7, with 11 positions matching TRBD2. V lost 6 bases to trimming and J lost 2 bases; unmatched junction nucleotides: 6. The CDR3 extends over 15 amino acids. CDR1 is MNHEY, CDR2 SMNVEV, per germline (reference sequence). CDR3 bases: TGTGCCAGCAGGGCTAGCGGGAGGTGGGCCTACGAGCAGTACTTC. Its translation: CASRASGRWAYEQYF.

This clonotype occurred many times. The chain has TRBV12-3 or TRBV12-4 and TRBJ2-3; TRBD2 matches 9 bases. The CDR3 totals 20 residues. V shed 4 bases and J 1 base; nucleotides not matched to a gene: 18. The CDR3 protein is CASSSPPGVSGSMGTDTQYF. DNA of the CDR3: TGTGCCAGCAGTTCGCCGCCCGGTGTTAGCGGGAGTATGGGCACAGATACGCAGTATTTT.

Concerning this clonotype itself: Compared with germline, one end of the junction differs, possibly owing to a read error. The chain employs TRBV2 and TRBJ2-7, with D possibly being TRBD1 or TRBD2 (7 bases each). Germline values: CDR1 SNHLY, CDR2 FYNNEI. This CDR3 contains 16 residues. This CDR3 reads CASSGEGDSTLYGQYF. Here the CDR3 DNA reads TGTGCCAGCAGTGGGGAGGGGGACAGTACCCTCTACGGGCAGTACTTC.

This clonotype showed up just a few times. The chain joins TRBV6-1 to TRBJ1-6, with unresolved D. The germline gives CDR1 MNHNS, CDR2 SASEGT. There are 14 residues in the CDR3. V was cut by 5 bases and J by 6 bases, with 11 bases left in between. The CDR3 nucleotides are TGTGCCAGCAGTATCCGGGAGAGTAATTCACCCCTCCACTTT. It is translated as CASSIRESNSPLHF.

This clonotype was detected many times. The chain links TRBV27 to TRBJ1-4; possible D gene TRBD1, 5 bases. The CDR3 is 14 residues long. The germline V gene has CDR1 MNHEY and CDR2 SMNVEV (reference sequence). The V end was cut by 4 bases, the J end by 4 bases, with 10 bases between. The CDR3 loop reads CASSSRDLNEKLFF. The CDR3 DNA reads as TGTGCCAGCAGTTCCCGGGACCTTAATGAAAAACTGTTTTTT.

This clonotype was recorded many times. The chain recombines TRBV25-1 with TRBJ2-1; weak D call: TRBD2 (5 bases). There are 16 residues in the CDR3. V lost 3 bases to trimming and J lost 0 bases, with 12 bases between them. Germline CDR1 and CDR2: MGHDK and SYGVNS. This CDR3 is CASSESLALSYNEQFF. In DNA, the CDR3 is TGTGCCAGCAGTGAGAGCCTAGCCCTCTCCTACAATGAGCAGTTCTTC. Filled out from reference TRBV25-1 and TRBJ2-1, the complete variable domain reads EADIYQTPRYLVIGTGKKITLECSQTMGHDKMYWYQQDPGMELHLIHYSYGVNSTEKGDLSSESTVSRIRTEHFPLTLESARPSHTSQYLCASSESLALSYNEQFFGPGTRLTVL.

This clonotype was seen ten or more times. J is TRBJ2-1 and V is TRBV27, with 7 positions matching TRBD2. V dropped 7 bases and J dropped 7; count of bases not matched to a gene: 16. Germline V gene lookup returns CDR1 MNHEY and CDR2 SMNVEV (reference sequence). This CDR3 has 16 amino acids. The CDR3 DNA sequence: TGTGCCAGCAAGCCTCGGGCGGGAGCAAAAGTAAATGAGCAGTTCTTC. Translation: CASKPRAGAKVNEQFF.